Below, 20 T cell receptor beta chains from the same sample are listed, as sequenced in a study of blood T cell repertoires in COVID-19. Produced via immunoSEQ multiplex PCR; TCRdb's table is partial and in-frame only. The sample contains roughly 200,000 clones, 86% of which appear only once. The specimen was PBMCs or T cells enriched from blood (not recorded which). These receptors all stem from a man aged 35 to 55 with acute COVID-19.

This chain connects TRBV12-3 or TRBV12-4 to TRBJ2-3; a possible D gene is TRBD2 (5 bases). Trimming removed 8 bases at V and 1 base at J, with 10 bases between. The CDR3 totals 13 residues. CDR3 bases: TGTGCCAGCGAGGCGAGGGGCACAGATACGCAGTATTTT. Translated: CASEARGTDTQYF.

The rearrangement links TRBV28 to TRBJ1-2, with TRBD1 matching over 9 bases. The CDR3 has 17 amino acids. V lost 5 bases, J lost 0 bases, and 10 bases stayed unmatched. Germline values: CDR1 MDHEN, CDR2 SYDVKM. The CDR3 DNA reads TGTGCCAGCAGTGCCCACAATTGGGACAGGGCTAACTATGGCTACACCTTC. It translates to CASSAHNWDRANYGYTF.

The chain combines TRBV5-1 with TRBJ2-7, with 7 bases that match TRBD1. Per the germline V gene, CDR1 is SGHRS and CDR2 is YFSETQ. Losses at the gene ends were 2 bases for V and 3 bases for J; bases not matched to a gene: 2. The CDR3 contains 13 residues. DNA for the CDR3: TGCGCCAGCAGCTTCAACAGGGGCTACGAGCAGTACTTC. As protein: CASSFNRGYEQYF.

The rearrangement links TRBV7-9 to TRBJ1-4; D call uncertain. Trimming removed 7 bases from V and 8 bases from J, with 14 bases in between. The CDR3 runs 13 residues. Germline loops: CDR1 SEHNR, CDR2 FQNEAQ (reference sequence). CDR3 sequence: CASTRGMGEKLFF. As DNA, the CDR3 is TGTGCCAGCACCCGGGGAATGGGAGAAAAACTGTTTTTT. The full variable domain, its missing parts supplied by reference TRBV7-9 and TRBJ1-4, is DTGVSQNPRHKITKRGQNVTFRCDPISEHNRLYWYRQTLGQGPEFLTYFQNEAQLEKSRLLSDRFSAERPKGSFSTLEIQRTEQGDSAMYLCASTRGMGEKLFFGSGTQLSVL.

The chain couples TRBV6-4 to TRBJ1-2; the D gene is possibly TRBD1 (5 bases). This CDR3 spans 16 amino acids. Germline loops: CDR1 MRHNA, CDR2 SNTAGT. The germline V and J ends were trimmed by 2 bases and 2 bases, with 15 bases remaining between them. The CDR3 sequence is CASSDRGREDNYGYTF. The CDR3 bases are TGTGCCAGCAGTGACCGGGGCAGGGAGGACAACTATGGCTACACCTTC.

This clone was seen only a few times. The genes are TRBV7-8 and TRBJ2-2; D call uncertain. This CDR3 region has 14 residues. The V gene's germline CDR1 is SGHVS and CDR2 FQNEAQ. The V and J ends lost 6 bases and 0 bases respectively, with 8 bases between them. Here the CDR3 DNA reads TGTGCCAGCAGGGAGACGTCGAACACCGGGGAGCTGTTTTTT. This encodes CASRETSNTGELFF. The variable domain in full, with the rest retrieved from reference TRBV7-8 and TRBJ2-2, is GAGVSQSPRYKVAKRGQDVALRCDPISGHVSLFWYQQALGQGPEFLTYFQNEAQLDKSGLPSDRFFAERPEGSVSTLKIQRTQQEDSAVYLCASRETSNTGELFFGEGSRLTVL.

This chain uses TRBV5-6 with TRBJ1-5; D might be TRBD1 (6 bases). This CDR3 comprises 14 residues. Trimming stripped 7 bases from V and 4 bases from J, with 15 bases between. Germline values: CDR1 SGHDT, CDR2 YYEEEE. CDR3 DNA: TGTGCCAGCGCGGGGGGGGCGACGAATCAGCCCCAGCATTTT. Its translation: CASAGGATNQPQHF.

The chain links TRBV27 to TRBJ2-2, with a possible D match to TRBD2 (6 bases). CDR3 length: 15 amino acids. V gave up 6 bases and J gave up 7 bases, with 18 bases separating them. Germline CDR1 is MNHEY and CDR2 is SMNVEV (reference sequence). CDR3 bases: TGTGCCAGCAGACGGGACTCCCCCCGGGGCGGGGAGCTGTTTTTT. Translation: CASRRDSPRGGELFF.

This rearrangement joins TRBV27 to TRBJ2-7; D may be TRBD1 (5 bases). CDR1 is MNHEY and CDR2 is SMNVEV in the germline V gene (reference sequence). V lost 5 bases to trimming and J lost 4 bases, with 9 bases between them. This CDR3 spans 12 amino acids. The CDR3 sequence is CASSQGRYEQYF. The DNA of the CDR3 is TGTGCCAGCAGTCAGGGCAGGTACGAGCAGTACTTC.

This sequence joins TRBV7-9 and TRBJ1-5, with D uncertain. Deletions cut 2 bases from V and 6 bases from J, with 5 bases between. Germline V CDR1 and CDR2: SEHNR, FQNEAQ (reference sequence). The CDR3 has 12 residues. The CDR3 spells CASSLFSQPQHF. Written as DNA, the CDR3 is TGTGCCAGCAGCTTATTCAGTCAGCCCCAGCATTTT.

The chain has TRBV5-4 and TRBJ2-1; no firm D call. Germline V CDR1 and CDR2: SGHNT, YYREEE (reference sequence). V lost 5 bases to trimming and J lost 4 bases, with 19 bases between them. CDR3 length: 16 residues. CDR3 DNA: TGTGCCAGCAGTCCTTCTTGGGCGTACGAATACAATGAGCAGTTCTTC. This sequence encodes CASSPSWAYEYNEQFF.

This clone was detected only once. The V gene is TRBV12-3 or TRBV12-4, the J gene TRBJ2-1, with 8 bases fitting TRBD1. The ends lost 6 bases at V and 14 bases at J; junction bases unmatched: 9. This CDR3 spans 12 amino acids. CDR3 in DNA: TGTGCCAGCAGACCGACAGGGGTAGGGAAGTTCTTC. Its translation is CASRPTGVGKFF.

The chain couples TRBV28 to TRBJ2-1; unclear D gene. The germline V gene encodes CDR1 MDHEN and CDR2 SYDVKM. This CDR3 has 15 residues. V was trimmed by 4 bases and J by 4 bases, leaving 14 bases between them. CDR3 in amino acids: CASSSAQDWYNEQFF. The CDR3 DNA is TGTGCCAGCAGTTCCGCCCAGGATTGGTACAATGAGCAGTTCTTC. The full variable domain, with the rest looked up from reference TRBV28 and TRBJ2-1, is DVKVTQSSRYLVKRTGEKVFLECVQDMDHENMFWYRQDPGLGLRLIYFSYDVKMKEKGDIPEGYSVSREKKERFSLILESASTNQTSMYLCASSSAQDWYNEQFFGPGTRLTVL.

The chain couples TRBV28 to TRBJ2-6; no firm D call. Deletions cut 3 bases from V and 4 bases from J, with 10 bases between. This CDR3 is 15 amino acids long. Germline lookup yields CDR1 MDHEN and CDR2 SYDVKM. The CDR3 reads CASSFLRAGANVLTF. The DNA of the CDR3 is TGTGCCAGCAGTTTTTTGCGTGCCGGGGCCAACGTCCTGACTTTC.

The chain joins TRBV19 to TRBJ2-4; 9 nucleotides agree with TRBD2. This CDR3 is built from 14 residues. Germline CDR1 reads LNHDA; CDR2 reads SQIVND (reference sequence). V was clipped by 5 bases and J by 8 bases; unmatched bases: 7. CDR3 sequence reads: CASSGGRARDIQYF. Here the CDR3 DNA reads TGTGCCAGTAGTGGCGGGAGGGCCAGGGACATTCAGTACTTC.

There are a few counts of this clone. The V gene is TRBV5-1, the J gene TRBJ1-5, with D perhaps TRBD1 (5 bases). The germline gives CDR1 SGHRS, CDR2 YFSETQ. The CDR3 has 14 residues. V was trimmed by 3 bases and J by 4 bases, leaving 11 bases between them. The CDR3, as DNA: TGCGCCAGCAGCTCAGGGACTGGAAATCAGCCCCAGCATTTT. Translating gives CASSSGTGNQPQHF.

This clone was observed once. V is TRBV7-2 and J is TRBJ1-5, with a possible D match to TRBD1 (5 bases). Germline CDR1 and CDR2: SGHTA and FQGNSA. The CDR3 is made up of 16 amino acids. Deletions cut 0 bases from V and 3 bases from J, with 12 bases between. CDR3 in amino acids: CASSLAAGLYNQPQHF. CDR3 nucleotides: TGTGCCAGCAGCTTAGCGGCAGGGTTGTACAATCAGCCCCAGCATTTT.

The sample holds one count of this clone. The chain couples TRBV6-2 or TRBV6-3 to TRBJ2-5, with 12 bases matching TRBD2. CDR1 and CDR2 from the germline V gene are MNHEY and SVGEGT. With 6 bases clipped from V and 4 bases from J, the junction kept 9 bases outside the gene matches. This CDR3 region has 16 residues. The CDR3, as DNA: TGTGCCAGCAGCCTTGGACTAGCGGGGTCCCTAGAGACCCAGTACTTC. Encoded protein: CASSLGLAGSLETQYF.

This clone has just one count. The chain is built from TRBV9 and TRBJ2-3; perhaps TRBD1 as D (6 bases). The CDR3 spans 17 residues. CDR1 is SGDLS, CDR2 YYNGEE, per germline. The ends were cut back, 3 bases at V and 5 bases at J, with 22 bases in the middle. The CDR3 nucleotides are TGTGCCAGCAGCGAGGGGGACCAAAGAGGTAGGGGAGATACGCAGTATTTT. Protein sequence: CASSEGDQRGRGDTQYF. Looking up the rest from reference TRBV9 and TRBJ2-3 gives the full variable domain: DSGVTQTPKHLITATGQRVTLRCSPRSGDLSVYWYQQSLDQGLQFLIQYYNGEERAKGNILERFSAQQFPDLHSELNLSSLELGDSALYFCASSEGDQRGRGDTQYFGPGTRLTVL.

This chain uses TRBV4-1 with TRBJ2-7; 7 nucleotides align to TRBD1. From germline, CDR1 is MGHRA and CDR2 YSYEKL. Losses at the gene ends were 4 bases for V and 5 bases for J; bases not matched to a gene: 11. The CDR3 runs to 15 residues. For the CDR3, the DNA is TGCGCCAGCAGCCTCCTCCCCGGGACAGCAGACGAGCAGTACTTC. Translating gives CASSLLPGTADEQYF.